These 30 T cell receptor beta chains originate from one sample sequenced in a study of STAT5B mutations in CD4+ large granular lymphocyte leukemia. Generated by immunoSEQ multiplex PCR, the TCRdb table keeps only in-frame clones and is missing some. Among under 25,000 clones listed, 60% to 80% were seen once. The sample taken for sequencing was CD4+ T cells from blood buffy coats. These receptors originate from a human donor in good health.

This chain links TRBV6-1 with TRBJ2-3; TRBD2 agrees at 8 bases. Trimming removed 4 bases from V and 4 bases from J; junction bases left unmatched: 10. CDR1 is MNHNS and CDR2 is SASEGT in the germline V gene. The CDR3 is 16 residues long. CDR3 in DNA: TGTGCCAGCAGTGCCCGCGCGGGGGGTGGGGCAGATACGCAGTATTTT. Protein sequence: CASSARAGGGADTQYF.

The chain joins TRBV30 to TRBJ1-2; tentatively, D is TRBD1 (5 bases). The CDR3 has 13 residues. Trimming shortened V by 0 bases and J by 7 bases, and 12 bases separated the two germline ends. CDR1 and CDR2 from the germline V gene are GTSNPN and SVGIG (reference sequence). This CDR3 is CAWSVRGAGGYTF. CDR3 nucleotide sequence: TGTGCCTGGAGTGTACGAGGGGCTGGTGGCTACACCTTC.

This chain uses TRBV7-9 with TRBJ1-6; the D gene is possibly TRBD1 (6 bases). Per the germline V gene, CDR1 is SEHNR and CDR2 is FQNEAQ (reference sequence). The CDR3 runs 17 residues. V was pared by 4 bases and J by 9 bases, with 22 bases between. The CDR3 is CASSYDPGQKWGSPLHF. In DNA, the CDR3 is TGTGCCAGCAGCTACGACCCGGGACAAAAATGGGGTTCACCCCTCCACTTT.

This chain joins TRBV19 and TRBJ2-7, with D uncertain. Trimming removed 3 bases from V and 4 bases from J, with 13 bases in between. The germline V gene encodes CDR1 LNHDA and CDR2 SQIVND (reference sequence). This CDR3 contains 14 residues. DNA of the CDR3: TGTGCCAGTAGTATCCTCGGAATGGAATACGAGCAGTACTTC. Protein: CASSILGMEYEQYF. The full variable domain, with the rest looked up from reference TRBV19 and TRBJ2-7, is DGGITQSPKYLFRKEGQNVTLSCEQNLNHDAMYWYRQDPGQGLRLIYYSQIVNDFQKGDIAEGYSVSREKKESFPLTVTSAQKNPTAFYLCASSILGMEYEQYFGPGTRLTVT.

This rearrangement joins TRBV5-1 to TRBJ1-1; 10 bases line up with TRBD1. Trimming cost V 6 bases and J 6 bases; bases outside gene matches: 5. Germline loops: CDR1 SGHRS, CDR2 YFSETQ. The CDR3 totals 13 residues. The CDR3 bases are TGCGCCAGCACCCGGGACAGGGGCCCTGAAGCTTTCTTT. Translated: CASTRDRGPEAFF.

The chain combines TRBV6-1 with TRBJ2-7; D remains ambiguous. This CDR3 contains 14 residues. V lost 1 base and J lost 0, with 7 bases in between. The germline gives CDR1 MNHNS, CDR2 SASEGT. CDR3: CASSEGPASYEQYF. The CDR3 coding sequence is TGTGCCAGCAGTGAAGGCCCGGCCTCCTACGAGCAGTACTTC.

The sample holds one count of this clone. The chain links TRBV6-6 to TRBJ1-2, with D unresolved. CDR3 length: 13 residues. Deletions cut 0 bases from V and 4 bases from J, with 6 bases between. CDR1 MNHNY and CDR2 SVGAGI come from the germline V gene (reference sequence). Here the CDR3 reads CASSYSPAYGYTF. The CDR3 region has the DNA TGTGCCAGCAGTTACTCCCCAGCCTATGGCTACACCTTC.

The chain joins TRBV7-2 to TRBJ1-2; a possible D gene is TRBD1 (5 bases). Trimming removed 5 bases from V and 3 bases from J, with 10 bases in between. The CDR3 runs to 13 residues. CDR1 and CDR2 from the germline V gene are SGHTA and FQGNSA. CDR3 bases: TGTGCCAGCAGCCCCGGGGCGGACTATGGCTACACCTTC. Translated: CASSPGADYGYTF.

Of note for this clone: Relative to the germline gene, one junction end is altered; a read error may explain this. This chain's CDR3 is CASSPWTGSNTEAFF. CDR3 in DNA: TGTGCTAGCAGCCCGTGGACAGGATCGAACACTGAAGCTTTCTTT. J is TRBJ1-1 and V is TRBV7-7; TRBD1 aligns across 7 bases. The CDR3 runs 15 residues. CDR1 is SSHAT, CDR2 FNYEAQ, per germline (reference sequence).

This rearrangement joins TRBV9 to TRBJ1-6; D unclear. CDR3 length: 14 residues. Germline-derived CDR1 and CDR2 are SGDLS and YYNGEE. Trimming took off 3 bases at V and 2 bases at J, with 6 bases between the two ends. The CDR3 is CASSAKTYNSPLHF. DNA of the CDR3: TGTGCCAGCAGCGCCAAGACCTATAATTCACCCCTCCACTTT.

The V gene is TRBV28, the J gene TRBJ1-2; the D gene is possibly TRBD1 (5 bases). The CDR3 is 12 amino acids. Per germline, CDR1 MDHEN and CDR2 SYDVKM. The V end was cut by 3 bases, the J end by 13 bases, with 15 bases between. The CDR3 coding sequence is TGTGCCAGCAGTTTCGGCGGGGGGGATTTCACCTTC. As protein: CASSFGGGDFTF.

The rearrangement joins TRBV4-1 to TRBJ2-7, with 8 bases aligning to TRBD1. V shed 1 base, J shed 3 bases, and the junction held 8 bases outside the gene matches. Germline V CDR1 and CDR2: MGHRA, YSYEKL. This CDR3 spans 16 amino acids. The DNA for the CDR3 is TGCGCCAGCAGCCAAGGGGACAGGTCTTTCGGCTACGAGCAGTACTTC. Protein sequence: CASSQGDRSFGYEQYF.

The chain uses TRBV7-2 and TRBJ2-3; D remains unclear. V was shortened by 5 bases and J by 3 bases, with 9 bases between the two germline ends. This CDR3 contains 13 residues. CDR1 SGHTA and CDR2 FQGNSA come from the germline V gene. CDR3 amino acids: CASSLGITDTQYF. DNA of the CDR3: TGTGCCAGCAGCCTGGGGATTACAGATACGCAGTATTTT.

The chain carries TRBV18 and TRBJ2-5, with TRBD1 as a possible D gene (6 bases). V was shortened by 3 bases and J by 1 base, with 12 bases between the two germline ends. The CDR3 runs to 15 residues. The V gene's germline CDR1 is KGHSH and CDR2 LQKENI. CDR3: CASSPRTVTQETQYF. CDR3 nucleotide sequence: TGTGCCAGCTCACCGAGGACAGTTACCCAAGAGACCCAGTACTTC.

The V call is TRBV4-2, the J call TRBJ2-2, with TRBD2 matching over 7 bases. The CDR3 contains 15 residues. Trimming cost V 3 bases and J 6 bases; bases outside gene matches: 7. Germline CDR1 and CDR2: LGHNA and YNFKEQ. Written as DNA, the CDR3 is TGTGCCAGCAGCCAGTCAGGTGGGGGGGCCGGGGAGCTGTTTTTT. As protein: CASSQSGGGAGELFF.

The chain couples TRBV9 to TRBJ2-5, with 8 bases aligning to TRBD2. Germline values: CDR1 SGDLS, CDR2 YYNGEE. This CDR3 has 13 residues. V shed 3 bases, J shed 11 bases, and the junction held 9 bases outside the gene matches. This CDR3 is CASSAGLAREQYF. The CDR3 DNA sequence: TGTGCCAGCAGCGCTGGACTAGCAAGGGAGCAGTACTTC.

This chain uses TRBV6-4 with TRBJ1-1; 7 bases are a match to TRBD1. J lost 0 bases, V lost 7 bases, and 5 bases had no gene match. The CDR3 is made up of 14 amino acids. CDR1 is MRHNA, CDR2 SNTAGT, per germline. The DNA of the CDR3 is TGTGCCAGCAAGGAGGACAGGTTGAACACTGAAGCTTTCTTT. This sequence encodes CASKEDRLNTEAFF.

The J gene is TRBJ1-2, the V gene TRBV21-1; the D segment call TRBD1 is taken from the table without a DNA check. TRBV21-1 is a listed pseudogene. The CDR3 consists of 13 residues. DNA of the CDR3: TGTGCCAGCAGCAAAGTGGCGTCAGGAGGCTACACCTTC. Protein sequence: CASSKVASGGYTF.

In nucleotides, the CDR3 is TGTGCCAGCAGCTTAGATAGGACAGCCACCGGGGAGCTGTTTTTT. Its translation: CASSLDRTATGELFF. The chain has TRBV11-3 and TRBJ2-2, with a weak D call TRBD1 (6 bases). Germline assignment: CDR1 SGHNT and CDR2 YENEEA. Trimming shortened V by 0 bases and J by 4 bases, and 9 bases separated the two germline ends. This CDR3 region has 15 residues.

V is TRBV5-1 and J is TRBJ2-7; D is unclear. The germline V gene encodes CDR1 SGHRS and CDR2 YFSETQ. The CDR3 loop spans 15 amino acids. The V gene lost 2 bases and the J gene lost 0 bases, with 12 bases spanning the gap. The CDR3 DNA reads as TGCGCCAGCAGCTTCCGGGTTTTTTCCTCCTACGAGCAGTACTTC. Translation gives CASSFRVFSSYEQYF.

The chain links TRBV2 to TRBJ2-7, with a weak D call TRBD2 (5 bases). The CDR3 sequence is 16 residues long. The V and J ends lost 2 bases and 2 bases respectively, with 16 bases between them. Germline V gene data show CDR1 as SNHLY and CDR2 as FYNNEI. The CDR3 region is CASSEYFGENPYEQYF. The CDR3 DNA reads TGTGCCAGCAGTGAATATTTTGGGGAGAATCCCTACGAGCAGTACTTC. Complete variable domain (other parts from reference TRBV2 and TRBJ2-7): EPEVTQTPSHQVTQMGQEVILRCVPISNHLYFYWYRQILGQKVEFLVSFYNNEISEKSEIFDDQFSVERPDGSNFTLKIRSTKLEDSAMYFCASSEYFGENPYEQYFGPGTRLTVT.

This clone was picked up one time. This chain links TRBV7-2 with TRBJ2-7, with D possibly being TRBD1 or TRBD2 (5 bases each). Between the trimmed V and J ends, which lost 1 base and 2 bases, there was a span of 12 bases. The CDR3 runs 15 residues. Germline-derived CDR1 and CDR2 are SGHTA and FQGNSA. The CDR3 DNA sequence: TGTGCCAGCAGCTTAGGAGGCCAGGGAGCCTACGAGCAGTACTTC. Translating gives CASSLGGQGAYEQYF.

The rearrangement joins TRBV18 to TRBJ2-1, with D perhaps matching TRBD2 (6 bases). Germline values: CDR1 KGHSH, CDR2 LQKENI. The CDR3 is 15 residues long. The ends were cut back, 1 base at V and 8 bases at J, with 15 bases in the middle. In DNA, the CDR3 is TGTGCCAGCTCACCACTGGGGGGTTCCAGAGATGAGCAGTTCTTC. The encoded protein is CASSPLGGSRDEQFF.

CDR3 amino acids: CASSPRRANTEAFF. The CDR3 bases are TGTGCCAGCAGCCCCCGCAGGGCGAACACTGAAGCTTTCTTT. This chain links TRBV5-8 with TRBJ1-1; TRBD1 is a possible D gene (5 bases). The CDR3 has 14 residues. Germline lookup yields CDR1 SGHTS and CDR2 YDEGEE. The V and J ends lost 4 bases and 1 base respectively, with 11 bases between them.

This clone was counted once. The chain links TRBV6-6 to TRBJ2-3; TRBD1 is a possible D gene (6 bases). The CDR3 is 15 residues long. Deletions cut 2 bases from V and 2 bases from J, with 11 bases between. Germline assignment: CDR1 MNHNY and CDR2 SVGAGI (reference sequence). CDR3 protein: CASSYGPGVTDTQYF. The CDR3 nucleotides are TGTGCCAGCAGTTACGGACCAGGGGTCACAGATACGCAGTATTTT.

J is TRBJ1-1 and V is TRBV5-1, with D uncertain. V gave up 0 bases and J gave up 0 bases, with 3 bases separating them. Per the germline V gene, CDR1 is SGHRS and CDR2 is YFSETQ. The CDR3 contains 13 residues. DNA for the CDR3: TGCGCCAGCAGCTTGGGGGTGAACACTGAAGCTTTCTTT. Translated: CASSLGVNTEAFF.

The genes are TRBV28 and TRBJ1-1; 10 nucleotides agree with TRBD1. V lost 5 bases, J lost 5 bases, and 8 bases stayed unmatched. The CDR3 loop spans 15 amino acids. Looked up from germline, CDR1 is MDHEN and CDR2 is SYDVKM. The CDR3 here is CASSRPGQGKTEAFF. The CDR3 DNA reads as TGTGCCAGCAGTCGCCCGGGACAGGGGAAAACTGAAGCTTTCTTT.

The CDR3 loop reads CASRAEGWVSGNTIYF. CDR3 sequence (DNA): TGCGCCAGCAGGGCTGAAGGCTGGGTCTCTGGAAACACCATATATTTT. This chain connects TRBV5-1 to TRBJ1-3; D remains ambiguous. Germline V CDR1 and CDR2: SGHRS, YFSETQ. The CDR3 totals 16 residues. Trimming shortened V by 5 bases and J by 0 bases, and 15 bases separated the two germline ends.

CDR3 bases: TGTGCCAGCAGCTTAGATTACTCGACAGTCTATTCTGAAGCTTTCTTT. Translating gives CASSLDYSTVYSEAFF. This chain joins TRBV11-1 and TRBJ1-1; a possible D gene is TRBD1 (5 bases). The CDR3 extends over 16 amino acids. Trimming left V 1 base short and J 6 bases short, with 18 bases between. Looked up from germline, CDR1 is SGHAT and CDR2 is FQDESV (reference sequence).

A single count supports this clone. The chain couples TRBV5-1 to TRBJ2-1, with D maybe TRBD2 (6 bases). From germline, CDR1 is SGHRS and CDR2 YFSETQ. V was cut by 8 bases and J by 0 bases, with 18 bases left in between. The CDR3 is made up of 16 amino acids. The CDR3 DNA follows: TGCGCCAGTTTCGGCGGGGATGGGAGCTCCTACAATGAGCAGTTCTTC. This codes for CASFGGDGSSYNEQFF.